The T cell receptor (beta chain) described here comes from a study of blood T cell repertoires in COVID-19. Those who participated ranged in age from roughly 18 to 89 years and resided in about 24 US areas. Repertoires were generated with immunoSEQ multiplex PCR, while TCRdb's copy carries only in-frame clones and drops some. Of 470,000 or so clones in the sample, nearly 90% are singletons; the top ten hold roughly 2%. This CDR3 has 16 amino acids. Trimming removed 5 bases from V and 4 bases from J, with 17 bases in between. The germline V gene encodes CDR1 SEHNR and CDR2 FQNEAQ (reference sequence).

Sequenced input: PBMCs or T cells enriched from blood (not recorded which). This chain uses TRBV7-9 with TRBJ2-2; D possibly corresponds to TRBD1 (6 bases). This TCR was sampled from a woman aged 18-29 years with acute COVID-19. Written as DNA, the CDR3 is TGTGCCAGCAGCCCCAGCTCCAGGGGTAGCACCGGGGAGCTGTTTTTT. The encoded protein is CASSPSSRGSTGELFF.